The clone carrying this T cell receptor (beta chain) was seen a handful of times. Its antigen is unknown. This specimen belongs to a study of vaccination and CD4 T cells after COVID-19. Study at large: Ranging from 14 to 241, the interval between dose two and post-vaccine sampling had a median of about 76 days. Overlapping peptides covering the spike proteins of SARS-CoV-2, HCoV-NL63, HCoV-OC43 and HCoV-229E were added to stimulate cells.

Specified treatment: approximately nine-day PBMC culture with coronavirus spike peptide pools or control peptides (ViraFEST assay). A negative selection step was used to isolate CD4+ T cells once culture had run for 10 days. CD4+ T cells that had been cultured provided DNA sequenced with the Oncomine TCR Beta short-read assay. TCRdb itself ran the PCR reads through MiXCR, one entry per CDR3 protein. The table shows more than 15,000 distinct CDR3 sequences, with around 40% occurring only once. The CDR3 has 13 amino acids. V dropped 0 bases and J dropped 10 bases, with 12 bases sitting between them. Germline loops: CDR1 SEHNR, CDR2 FQNEAQ (reference sequence).

The TCR was taken from a human donor who had recovered from COVID-19. The chain employs TRBV7-9 and TRBJ1-1; D is uncertain. The sample consisted of CD4+ T cells from blood, cultured in vitro, taken after SARS-CoV-2 vaccination. CDR3 nucleotide sequence: TGTGCCAGCAGCTTAGCGGGTGTAGGGCCAGCTTTCTTT. The encoded protein is CASSLAGVGPAFF.